This entry is about one TCR beta chain. As handled by the study authors: Amplification from reference gene primers served as the basis for estimated nucleated cell counts. The repertoire was sequenced with immunoSEQ multiplex PCR; TCRdb's copy has only in-frame clones and lacks some. V and J calls and clone size are those listed in that table; D and trimming were worked out from the DNA. The table lists roughly 210,000 clones, about nine tenths of them singletons. This entry is derived from a study of blood T cell repertoires in COVID-19. Study-level background: Acute and convalescent COVID-19 specimens originated in the United States, Italy and Spain. PBMCs, B-cell-depleted T cells, or T cells were the source of the cDNA or gDNA that made up the material.

The CDR3 is 16 residues long. Germline-derived CDR1 and CDR2 are KGHDR and SFDVKD. V shed 1 base and J 7 bases; nucleotides not matched to a gene: 7. The TCR sequence derives from a man aged 65 to 85 with acute or convalescent COVID-19. Sample: peripheral blood. This chain links TRBV24-1 with TRBJ2-1, with 9 bases aligning to TRBD1. CDR3 residues: CATSDFRDRVGNEQFF. The DNA of the CDR3 is TGTGCCACCAGTGATTTTAGGGACAGGGTCGGTAATGAGCAGTTCTTC.